This is a list of T cell receptor beta chains from one sample in a study of cytomegalovirus exposure and HLA in healthy donors. Some clones are missing from TCRdb's copy, which holds only in-frame ones; the method was immunoSEQ multiplex PCR. The sample contains about 150,000 clones, approximately 80% of which appear only once. Sequencing was performed on PBMCs. The origin of the receptors is a boy aged 2 to 10 in good health and CMV-seronegative. CDR3s include the opening cysteine and the closing phenylalanine or tryptophan. The D gene is left open where the match is weak. Size is omitted from some rows. Given values are once, few, many or a class for expanded clones.

.	.	TRBV5-1	TRBJ1-2	CASSLDNQKYNYGYTF	TGCGCCAGCAGCCTGGACAACCAAAAATATAACTATGGCTACACCTTC
.	TRBD1	TRBV27	TRBJ1-6	CASSLVAGGMFNSPLHF	TGTGCCAGCAGTTTAGTCGCAGGGGGCATGTTTAATTCACCCCTCCACTTT
.	.	TRBV28	TRBJ1-5	CASSFGGTHDQPQHF	TGTGCCAGCAGTTTCGGGGGGACGCACGATCAGCCCCAGCATTTT
.	.	TRBV21-1	TRBJ1-5	CASSKETGDNQPQHF	TGTGCCAGCAGCAAAGAGACAGGGGACAATCAGCCCCAGCATTTT
.	.	TRBV27	TRBJ1-1	CASSSRGQGLNTEAFF	TGTGCCAGCAGTTCCCGTGGACAAGGGTTGAACACTGAAGCTTTCTTT
.	.	TRBV29-1	TRBJ2-1	CSAEAPPFF	TGCAGCGCCGAGGCTCCTCCGTTCTTC
once	.	TRBV7-6	TRBJ2-7	CASSLVRSSYEQYF	TGTGCCAGCAGCTTAGTAAGGAGCTCCTACGAGCAGTACTTC
.	.	TRBV9	TRBJ2-5	CASSPSGLGETQYF	TGTGCCAGCAGCCCCTCAGGGTTAGGGGAGACCCAGTACTTC
few	TRBD1	TRBV7-2	TRBJ1-4	CASSRMDRANEKLFF	TGTGCCAGCAGCCGGATGGACAGGGCTAATGAAAAACTGTTTTTT
.	.	TRBV9	TRBJ1-4	CASSVGVNNEKLFF	TGTGCCAGCAGCGTAGGCGTCAATAATGAAAAACTGTTTTTT
.	.	TRBV7-9	TRBJ2-7	CASSSHGTPTDGQYF	TGTGCCAGCAGCTCGCACGGGACACCCACGGACGGGCAGTACTTC
.	TRBD1	TRBV27	TRBJ1-2	CASSSRQGVYGYTF	TGTGCCAGCAGTTCCCGACAGGGTGTCTACGGCTACACCTTC
.	.	TRBV9	TRBJ1-1	CASSPSGMEAFF	TGTGCCAGCAGCCCGAGCGGGATGGAAGCTTTCTTT
.	.	TRBV14	TRBJ1-4	CASSHHGIGVGTNEKLFF	TGTGCCAGCAGCCACCACGGGATTGGGGTCGGGACTAATGAAAAACTGTTTTTT
once	.	TRBV7-9	TRBJ2-7	CASSLGAHPGLNSYEQYF	TGTGCCAGCAGCTTAGGGGCCCACCCGGGACTGAACTCCTACGAGCAGTACTTC
.	.	TRBV29-1	TRBJ2-5	CPPGGKETQYF	TGCCCCCCCGGAGGGAAAGAGACCCAGTACTTC
.	TRBD2	TRBV27	TRBJ2-2	CASSPGGGRRELFF	TGTGCCAGCAGCCCCGGGGGGGGGAGGAGGGAGCTGTTTTTT
once	.	TRBV30	TRBJ1-1	CAYTRGGNTEAFF	TGTGCCTACACCCGAGGAGGGAACACTGAAGCTTTCTTT
.	TRBD1	TRBV4-1	TRBJ1-5	CASSQERDSYNQPQHF	TGCGCCAGCAGCCAGGAAAGGGACAGTTACAATCAGCCCCAGCATTTT
.	TRBD2	TRBV7-9	TRBJ2-3	CASSLRRGGLDTQYF	TGTGCCAGCAGCTTAAGGCGGGGGGGCTTAGATACGCAGTATTTT
.	.	TRBV28	TRBJ1-3	CASSLALPGNTIYF	TGTGCCAGCAGTTTAGCCCTACCCGGAAACACCATATATTTT
.	.	TRBV9	TRBJ1-1	CASSAQVSLTEAFF	TGTGCCAGCAGCGCCCAGGTCAGTTTGACTGAAGCTTTCTTT
.	.	TRBV29-1	TRBJ1-2	CSAPHEINYGYTF	TGCAGCGCGCCCCACGAGATTAACTATGGCTACACCTTC
.	.	TRBV2	TRBJ1-5	CASTGEGTGNQPQHF	TGTGCCAGCACAGGGGAGGGAACTGGGAATCAGCCCCAGCATTTT
.	.	TRBV14	TRBJ2-1	CASSKRLGNEQFF	TGTGCCAGCAGCAAGAGACTAGGAAATGAGCAGTTCTTC
.	TRBD1	TRBV5-6	TRBJ1-1	CASSPGQGAGGEAFF	TGTGCCAGCAGCCCGGGACAGGGGGCGGGGGGTGAAGCTTTCTTT
.	.	TRBV5-4	TRBJ1-1	CASSLGGNWNTEAFF	TGTGCCAGCAGCTTGGGAGGGAACTGGAACACTGAAGCTTTCTTT
once	.	TRBV5-4	TRBJ1-2	CASSSGFDYGYTF	TGTGCCAGCAGCTCAGGGTTCGACTATGGCTACACCTTC
.	TRBD2	TRBV29-1	TRBJ2-1	CSVGTSGNEQFF	TGCAGCGTAGGGACTAGCGGCAATGAGCAGTTCTTC
.	TRBD2	TRBV5-1	TRBJ2-1	CASGRTSGNLYNEQFF	TGCGCCAGCGGCCGGACTAGCGGAAACCTCTACAATGAGCAGTTCTTC
.	TRBD2	TRBV30	TRBJ2-5	CAWSVCGRRGETQYF	TGTGCCTGGAGTGTATGTGGACGGCGGGGGGAGACCCAGTACTTC
.	.	TRBV5-1	TRBJ1-1	CASSPLRFGTKAEAFF	.
.	TRBD1	TRBV7-9	TRBJ1-2	CSSSLGQGYYGYTF	TGTTCCAGCAGCCTAGGACAGGGGTACTATGGCTACACCTTC
.	TRBD1	TRBV5-6	TRBJ2-2	CASRPTGGAGELFF	TGTGCCAGCAGACCGACAGGGGGTGCCGGGGAGCTGTTTTTT
.	.	TRBV4-1	TRBJ1-2	CASSQEAWPYGYTF	TGCGCCAGCAGCCAAGAGGCCTGGCCCTATGGCTACACCTTC